Detailed here is one T cell receptor (beta chain). Assay: immunoSEQ multiplex PCR; the TCRdb copy retains only in-frame clones and omits some. Among 65,000 to 90,000 clones listed, about 91% were seen once. The sample belongs to a study of blood T cell repertoires in COVID-19. Looking at the study overall: Samples taken during acute and convalescent COVID-19 were collected in the United States, Italy and Spain. T cells, B-cell-depleted T cells, or PBMCs provided the cDNA or gDNA that served as material.

The V and J ends lost 2 bases and 7 bases respectively, with 9 bases between them. This CDR3 has 13 residues. In germline, CDR1 is KGHSH, CDR2 LQKENI. The specimen sequenced was peripheral blood. The V call is TRBV18, the J call TRBJ2-1; D uncertain. The origin of this receptor is a woman at least 80 years old with acute or convalescent COVID-19. The CDR3 region has the DNA TGTGCCAGCTCACCAGAGAGGTGGAATGAGCAGTTCTTC. Translation gives CASSPERWNEQFF.